The clone carrying this T cell receptor beta chain was counted between two and nine times. Germline V gene data show CDR1 as SGDLS and CDR2 as YYNGEE. The CDR3 extends over 14 amino acids. V gave up 4 bases and J gave up 4 bases, with 12 bases separating them. As processed by the authors: For nucleated cells, counts were estimated from reference gene primer amplification. Libraries were prepared by immunoSEQ multiplex PCR; TCRdb keeps only in-frame clonotypes and omits some of them. From that table come the V and J calls and clone size; the DNA was used to work out D and trimming. This sample has a few hundred thousand clones, with roughly 89% found just once. The sample comes from a study of blood T cell repertoires in COVID-19. Background on the study: Some COVID-19 samples were acute and others convalescent; all came from the United States, Italy and Spain. Nucleic acid was either cDNA or gDNA, and it came from T cells, B-cell-depleted T cells, or PBMCs.

Sequenced: peripheral blood. V gene TRBV9 combines with J gene TRBJ1-3, with D possibly being TRBD1 (6 bases). This receptor was identified in a woman in her 40s who had recovered from COVID-19. Here the CDR3 reads CASSLRGPGNTIYF. Written as DNA, the CDR3 is TGTGCCAGCAGCCTCAGGGGCCCCGGAAACACCATATATTTT.